Following are 19 T cell receptor beta chains from one sample sequenced in a study of cytomegalovirus exposure and HLA in healthy donors. PCR amplification relied on 60 Vbeta primers (plus 13 Jbeta primers). The assay was immunoSEQ multiplex PCR, and TCRdb's table has in-frame clones only and misses some. The sample consists of around 110,000 clones, around 75% of them appearing once. The sample consisted of PBMCs. The receptors were sampled from a young woman in good health and CMV-seronegative.

This clone was seen more than once but under ten times. The V gene is TRBV5-6, the J gene TRBJ1-2; a weak D match, TRBD1 (6 bases). The V gene lost 1 base and the J gene lost 4 bases, with 11 bases spanning the gap. The length of the CDR3 is 14 residues. CDR1 and CDR2 (germline): SGHDT, YYEEEE. The CDR3 DNA reads TGTGCCAGCAGCTTGTTTGTCAGGGGCTATGGCTACACCTTC. Its protein product is CASSLFVRGYGYTF.

The genes are TRBV27 and TRBJ1-1; the D gene is possibly TRBD1 (6 bases). This CDR3 is built from 16 residues. Germline loops: CDR1 MNHEY, CDR2 SMNVEV (reference sequence). The V and J ends lost 5 bases and 1 base respectively, with 17 bases between them. The CDR3 DNA reads TGTGCCAGCAGTCACCGGGCGGGGGCTACGAACACTGAAGCTTTCTTT. It translates to CASSHRAGATNTEAFF.

A few counts support this clone. The V gene is TRBV10-1, the J gene TRBJ2-3; D not certain. This CDR3 has 13 amino acids. The V gene lost 4 bases and the J gene lost 3 bases, with 8 bases spanning the gap. The germline V gene encodes CDR1 WNHNN and CDR2 SYGVQD (reference sequence). CDR3 protein: CASSVRRTDTQYF. DNA of the CDR3: TGCGCCAGCAGTGTGCGCAGGACAGATACGCAGTATTTT.

The rearrangement links TRBV6-5 to TRBJ2-5; a possible D gene is TRBD1 (5 bases). Between the trimmed V and J ends, which lost 5 bases and 4 bases, there was a span of 5 bases. This CDR3 is built from 11 residues. The germline gives CDR1 MNHEY, CDR2 SVGAGI. Here the CDR3 reads CASSQGETQYF. The CDR3 coding sequence is TGTGCCAGCAGTCAGGGAGAGACCCAGTACTTC.

The chain is built from TRBV28 and TRBJ2-3, with D possibly being TRBD1 (5 bases). This CDR3 contains 16 residues. V lost 2 bases and J 4 bases, leaving 16 bases between the germline ends. Germline V gene lookup returns CDR1 MDHEN and CDR2 SYDVKM. The CDR3 spells CASSLGQGIDADTQYF. The CDR3 DNA reads as TGTGCCAGCAGTTTAGGGCAGGGAATCGACGCAGATACGCAGTATTTT. Looking up the rest from reference TRBV28 and TRBJ2-3 gives the full variable domain: DVKVTQSSRYLVKRTGEKVFLECVQDMDHENMFWYRQDPGLGLRLIYFSYDVKMKEKGDIPEGYSVSREKKERFSLILESASTNQTSMYLCASSLGQGIDADTQYFGPGTRLTVL.

J is TRBJ1-4 and V is TRBV28; weak D call: TRBD1 (6 bases). V was pared by 2 bases and J by 3 bases, with 16 bases between. The germline V gene encodes CDR1 MDHEN and CDR2 SYDVKM. CDR3 length: 17 residues. Written as DNA, the CDR3 is TGTGCCAGCAGTTTACACATCCCAGGGGCTGCTAATGAAAAACTGTTTTTT. It codes for CASSLHIPGAANEKLFF.

This clone has just a few counts. The chain's CDR3 is CASSQRSGGGTDTQYF. In DNA form, the CDR3 reads TGCGCCAGCAGCCAACGGTCGGGGGGAGGCACAGATACGCAGTATTTT. V usage is TRBV4-1 and J usage is TRBJ2-3; 7 positions match TRBD2. Trimming at V came to 2 bases and at J to 1 base, leaving 6 bases not matched to a gene. Per the germline V gene, CDR1 is MGHRA and CDR2 is YSYEKL. The CDR3 is made up of 16 amino acids.

V is TRBV7-3 and J is TRBJ2-1; a weak D match, TRBD2 (5 bases). Germline CDR1 is SGHTA and CDR2 is FQGTGA. The CDR3 is 16 amino acids. V lost 0 bases and J lost 7, with 16 bases in between. This chain's CDR3 is CASSLTLTGMENEQFF. CDR3 nucleotide sequence: TGTGCCAGCAGCTTAACGCTTACGGGGATGGAGAATGAGCAGTTCTTC.

This sequence joins TRBV6-5 and TRBJ2-1, with 11 positions matching TRBD2. Germline V lookup: CDR1 MNHEY, CDR2 SVGAGI. With V trimmed by 6 bases and J by 8 bases, 9 bases remained unmatched. The CDR3 runs to 15 residues. The CDR3 DNA is TGTGCCAGCAGAATTAGCGGGGGGGCCGCACATGAGCAGTTCTTC. Amino acid sequence: CASRISGGAAHEQFF.

The CDR3 region is CAWSAGRSPGNTIYF. The CDR3, as DNA: TGTGCCTGGAGTGCCGGTAGATCTCCTGGAAACACCATATATTTT. The J gene is TRBJ1-3, the V gene TRBV30; D is uncertain. This CDR3 comprises 15 residues. The germline gives CDR1 GTSNPN, CDR2 SVGIG (reference sequence). V was clipped by 1 base and J by 2 bases, with 12 bases between them.

This clone was observed a single time. V and J are TRBV30 and TRBJ2-7; tentative D call: TRBD1 (5 bases). CDR1 is GTSNPN, CDR2 SVGIG, per germline (reference sequence). The ends were cut back, 2 bases at V and 2 bases at J, with 16 bases in the middle. This CDR3 comprises 15 residues. The chain's CDR3 is CAWSPGQLWTYEQYF. CDR3 in DNA: TGTGCCTGGAGTCCTGGACAATTATGGACCTACGAGCAGTACTTC.

The V call is TRBV6-1, the J call TRBJ2-3; D is perhaps TRBD2 (5 bases). The length of the CDR3 is 15 residues. The ends were cut back, 4 bases at V and 0 bases at J, with 11 bases in the middle. In germline, CDR1 is MNHNS, CDR2 SASEGT. Here the CDR3 reads CASSAAGRSTDTQYF. The DNA of the CDR3 is TGTGCCAGCAGTGCCGCGGGCAGGAGCACAGATACGCAGTATTTT.

The chain has TRBV27 and TRBJ2-7, with TRBD1 matching over 8 bases. Per the germline V gene, CDR1 is MNHEY and CDR2 is SMNVEV (reference sequence). This CDR3 is built from 14 residues. With V trimmed by 2 bases and J by 3 bases, 3 bases remained unmatched. CDR3 protein: CASSLGQGLYEQYF. In DNA form, the CDR3 reads TGTGCCAGCAGTTTAGGACAGGGTCTCTACGAGCAGTACTTC.

The J gene is TRBJ2-3, the V gene TRBV4-1, with no clear D. V was clipped by 2 bases and J by 3 bases, with 6 bases between them. In germline, CDR1 is MGHRA, CDR2 YSYEKL. This CDR3 is 13 amino acids long. The DNA for the CDR3 is TGCGCCAGCAGCCAATCCTTAACAGATACGCAGTATTTT. Protein: CASSQSLTDTQYF.

This sequence joins TRBV7-6 and TRBJ1-4, with no clear D. With 5 bases removed from V and 2 bases from J, the gap between germline ends came to 12 bases. There are 15 residues in the CDR3. Germline values: CDR1 SGHVS, CDR2 FNYEAQ. The CDR3 sequence: CASSVGLVTNEKLFF. CDR3 in DNA: TGTGCCAGCAGCGTCGGACTGGTCACTAATGAAAAACTGTTTTTT.

The chain carries TRBV25-1 and TRBJ1-3, with TRBD1 as a possible D gene (5 bases). Looked up from germline, CDR1 is MGHDK and CDR2 is SYGVNS. V was clipped by 1 base and J by 2 bases, with 9 bases between them. The length of the CDR3 is 15 residues. The CDR3 is CASSELAGTGNTIYF. The CDR3 nucleotides are TGTGCCAGCAGTGAATTGGCAGGGACTGGAAACACCATATATTTT.

The chain links TRBV5-1 to TRBJ1-2, with 8 bases fitting TRBD1. The CDR3 totals 15 residues. After removal of 8 bases from V and 4 bases from J, the junction contained 13 bases not matched to a gene. Germline CDR1 SGHRS, CDR2 YFSETQ. CDR3 DNA: TGCGCCAGTGGGCCCGGACAGGGCATTGGCTATGGCTACACCTTC. This encodes CASGPGQGIGYGYTF.

This clone was recorded once. In nucleotides, the CDR3 is TGTGCCAGCAGGGCGGGGGGGAGGAGGGATACGCAGTATTTT. Translation gives CASRAGGRRDTQYF. The chain is built from TRBV6-5 and TRBJ2-3; the match to TRBD2 covers 9 bases. The CDR3 is 14 residues long. V lost 6 bases to trimming and J lost 6 bases; unmatched junction nucleotides: 7. Germline V CDR1 and CDR2: MNHEY, SVGAGI.

The V gene is TRBV5-1, the J gene TRBJ2-5, with D possibly TRBD2 on 5 matching bases. The CDR3 length is 14 residues. The ends were cut back, 0 bases at V and 6 bases at J, with 12 bases in the middle. The germline V gene encodes CDR1 SGHRS and CDR2 YFSETQ. CDR3 in DNA: TGCGCCAGCAGCTTGGAGCGGATGAGAAAGACCCAGTACTTC. It yields the protein CASSLERMRKTQYF.